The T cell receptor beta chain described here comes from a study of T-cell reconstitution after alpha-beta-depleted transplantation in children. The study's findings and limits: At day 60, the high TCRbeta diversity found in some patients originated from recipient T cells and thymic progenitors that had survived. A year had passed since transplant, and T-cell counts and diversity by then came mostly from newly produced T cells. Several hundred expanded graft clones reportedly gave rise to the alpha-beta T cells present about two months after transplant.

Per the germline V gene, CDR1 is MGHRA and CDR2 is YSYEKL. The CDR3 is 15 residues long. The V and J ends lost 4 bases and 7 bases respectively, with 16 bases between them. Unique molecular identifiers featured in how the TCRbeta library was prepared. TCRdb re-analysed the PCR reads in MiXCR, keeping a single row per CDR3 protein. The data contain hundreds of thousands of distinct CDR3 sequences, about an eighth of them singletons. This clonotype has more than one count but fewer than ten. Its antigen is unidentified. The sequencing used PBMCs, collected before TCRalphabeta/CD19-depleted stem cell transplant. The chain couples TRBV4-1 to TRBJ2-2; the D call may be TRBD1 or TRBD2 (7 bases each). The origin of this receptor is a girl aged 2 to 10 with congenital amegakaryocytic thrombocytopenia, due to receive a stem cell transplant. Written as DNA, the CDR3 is TGCGCCAGCAGCCCCCAGGGGGGGAAAGACGGGGAGCTGTTTTTT. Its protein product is CASSPQGGKDGELFF.